A single sample is the source of the 7 T cell receptor beta chains below, sequenced in a study of Graves' ophthalmopathy and Graves' hyperthyroidism. CDR3 regions of TCR beta were amplified from RNA transcripts. First-round RT-PCR used HTBI primers; second-round multiplex PCR followed. TCRdb used MiXCR to reprocess the multiplex PCR reads, holding one entry per CDR3 protein. The sample has approximately 1.2 million distinct CDR3 sequences, about 40% seen once. Sequenced material: peripheral blood or thyroid tissue (not recorded which). These TCRs come from an adult man with Graves' hyperthyroidism.

The DNA of the CDR3 is TGTGCCAGCAGTGAGGGGGGGGGGAGTCTGGCGACCCAGTACTTC. Protein product: CASSEGGGSLATQYF. The V call is TRBV25-1, the J call TRBJ2-5; 7 bases map to TRBD2. Germline CDR1 MGHDK, CDR2 SYGVNS. The junction had 11 bases not matched to a gene; V was cut back by 3 bases and J by 7 bases. There are 15 residues in the CDR3.

This clonotype appeared a few times. The chain recombines TRBV9 with TRBJ2-7; the D gene is possibly TRBD1 (8 bases). The germline V and J ends were trimmed by 4 bases and 2 bases, with 16 bases remaining between them. The CDR3 is 15 amino acids. Per germline, CDR1 SGDLS and CDR2 YYNGEE. DNA of the CDR3: TGTGCCAGCAGCACGACAGGGGAGGGCCCCTACGAGCAGTACTTC. Translating gives CASSTTGEGPYEQYF.

This clonotype was seen more than once but under ten times. The CDR3 nucleotides are TGTGCCAGCAGTCTTTCCGGGGATCCGGGACACCTGAACACTGAAGCTTTCTTT. The encoded protein is CASSLSGDPGHLNTEAFF. The rearrangement links TRBV27 to TRBJ1-1, with TRBD1 as a possible D gene (6 bases). V was pared by 5 bases and J by 0 bases, with 22 bases between. Germline V gene sequence: CDR1 MNHEY, CDR2 SMNVEV (reference sequence). The CDR3 sequence is 18 residues long.

The rearrangement joins TRBV20-1 to TRBJ2-5; TRBD1 matches at 8 bases. Germline CDR1 is DFQATT and CDR2 is SNEGSKA (reference sequence). CDR3 size: 16 residues. V was pared by 2 bases and J by 5 bases, with 13 bases of the junction left unmatched. The CDR3 nucleotides are TGCAGTGCTAGACGCCCCCGACAGGGGTGGGACGAGACCCAGTACTTC. Translated: CSARRPRQGWDETQYF.

This clonotype came up many times. This rearrangement joins TRBV2 to TRBJ1-6, with D possibly matching TRBD1 (5 bases). In germline, CDR1 is SNHLY, CDR2 FYNNEI. This CDR3 comprises 15 residues. The V end was cut by 6 bases, the J end by 8 bases, with 17 bases between. The CDR3 sequence is CASSPRSQGDSPLHF. The DNA of the CDR3 is TGTGCCAGCAGCCCAAGGTCCCAGGGTGATTCACCCCTCCACTTT.

This clonotype was counted at least ten times. CDR3 sequence: CASSPGTSGNEQYF. In DNA form, the CDR3 reads TGTGCCAGCAGTCCCGGGACTAGCGGGAACGAGCAGTACTTC. The chain combines TRBV12-3 or TRBV12-4 with TRBJ2-7; TRBD2 agrees at 13 bases. After removal of 5 bases from V and 5 bases from J, the junction contained 3 bases not matched to a gene. CDR3 length equals 14 residues.

There are many counts of this clonotype. The chain couples TRBV12-3 or TRBV12-4 to TRBJ1-5, with a weak D call TRBD1 (5 bases). This CDR3 region has 15 residues. The V end lost 3 bases, the J end lost 2 bases, and 11 bases lay between the germline ends. CDR3: CASSFRGWGNQPQHF. The CDR3 DNA sequence: TGTGCCAGCAGTTTTAGGGGTTGGGGCAATCAGCCCCAGCATTTT.